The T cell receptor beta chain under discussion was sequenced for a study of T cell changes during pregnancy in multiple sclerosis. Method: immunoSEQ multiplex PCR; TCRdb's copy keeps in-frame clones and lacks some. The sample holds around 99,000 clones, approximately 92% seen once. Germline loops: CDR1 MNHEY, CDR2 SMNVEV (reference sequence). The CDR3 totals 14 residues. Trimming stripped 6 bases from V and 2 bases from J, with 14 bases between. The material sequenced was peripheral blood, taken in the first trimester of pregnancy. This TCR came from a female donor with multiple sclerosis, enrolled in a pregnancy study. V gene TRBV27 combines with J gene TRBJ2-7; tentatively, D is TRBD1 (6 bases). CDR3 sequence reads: CASSSSTGPYEQYF. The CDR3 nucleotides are TGTGCCAGCAGCTCTAGCACAGGGCCCTACGAGCAGTACTTC.